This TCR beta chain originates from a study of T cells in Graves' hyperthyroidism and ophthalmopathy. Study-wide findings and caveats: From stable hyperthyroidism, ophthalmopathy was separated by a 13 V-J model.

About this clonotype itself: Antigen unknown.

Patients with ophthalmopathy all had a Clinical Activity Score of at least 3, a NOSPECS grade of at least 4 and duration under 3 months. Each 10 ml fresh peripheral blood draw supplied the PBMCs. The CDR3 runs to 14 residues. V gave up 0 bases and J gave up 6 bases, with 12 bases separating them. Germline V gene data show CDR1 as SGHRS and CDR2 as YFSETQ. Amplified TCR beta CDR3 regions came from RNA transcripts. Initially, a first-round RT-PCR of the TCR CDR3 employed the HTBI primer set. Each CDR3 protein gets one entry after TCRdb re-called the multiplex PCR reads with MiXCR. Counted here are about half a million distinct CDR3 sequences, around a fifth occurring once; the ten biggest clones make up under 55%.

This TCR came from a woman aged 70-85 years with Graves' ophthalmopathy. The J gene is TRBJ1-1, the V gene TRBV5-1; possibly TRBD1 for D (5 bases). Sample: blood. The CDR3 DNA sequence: TGCGCCAGCAGCTTGGGGCAGGGTGTATCTGAAGCTTTCTTT. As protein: CASSLGQGVSEAFF.